Each of the 24 T cell receptor beta chains below was sequenced from the same sample in a study of beta chain features in type 1 diabetes. General study results and limits: Moderately but significantly shorter TCRB CDR3s were found in Type 1 diabetes patients in all four CD4+ subsets.

The investigators reverse transcribed all of the isolated RNA, so they sequenced expressed TCRB transcripts. TCRdb's table, derived via immunoSEQ multiplex PCR, lists solely in-frame clones and lacks some. The sample yields over 150,000 clones, about a tenth seen once. No antigen has been identified for these receptors. The material sequenced was central memory CD4+ T cells from blood. Source of these receptors: a man in his thirties or forties with type 1 diabetes.

V is TRBV11-2 and J is TRBJ2-5; 8 bases fit TRBD1. Germline assignment: CDR1 SGHAT and CDR2 FQNNGV. This CDR3 has 16 residues. Trimming cost V 3 bases and J 4 bases; bases outside gene matches: 10. In DNA form, the CDR3 reads TGTGCCAGCAGCTTGAGGGGAGACAGGGGCCCAGAGACCCAGTACTTC. This gives the protein CASSLRGDRGPETQYF. Combining the CDR3 with reference TRBV11-2 and TRBJ2-5 gives the whole variable domain EAGVAQSPRYKIIEKRQSVAFWCNPISGHATLYWYQQILGQGPKLLIQFQNNGVVDDSQLPKDRFSAERLKGVDSTLKIQPAKLEDSAVYLCASSLRGDRGPETQYFGPGTRLLVL.

This clone has more than one count but fewer than ten. The V gene is TRBV28, the J gene TRBJ2-3, with TRBD2 matching 11 bases. Looked up from germline, CDR1 is MDHEN and CDR2 is SYDVKM. CDR3 length: 13 residues. With V trimmed by 7 bases and J by 7 bases, 4 bases remained unmatched. The CDR3 nucleotides read TGTGCCAGCATTAGCGGGAGGGCCAATACGCAGTATTTT. This codes for CASISGRANTQYF.

The gene calls are TRBV18 and TRBJ1-2; 9 bases match TRBD1. The CDR3 is made up of 15 amino acids. Germline lookup yields CDR1 KGHSH and CDR2 LQKENI. Losses at the gene ends were 0 bases for V and 2 bases for J; bases not matched to a gene: 1. CDR3 sequence reads: CASSPPGQGNYGYTF. The CDR3 coding sequence is TGTGCCAGCTCACCACCGGGACAGGGAAACTATGGCTACACCTTC.

V and J are TRBV5-5 and TRBJ2-3; 7 bases map to TRBD1. CDR3 size: 15 residues. V lost 2 bases to trimming and J lost 0 bases; unmatched junction nucleotides: 3. Germline-derived CDR1 and CDR2 are SGHKS and YYEKEE (reference sequence). CDR3 amino acids: CASSLTRGSTDTQYF. The DNA of the CDR3 is TGTGCCAGCAGCTTAACCAGGGGGAGCACAGATACGCAGTATTTT.

This clone was counted between two and nine times. Other nucleotide sequences in the sample specify the same CDR3. The chain is built from TRBV20-1 and TRBJ1-1; no clear D. Per germline, CDR1 DFQATT and CDR2 SNEGSKA (reference sequence). V was cut by 3 bases and J by 3 bases, with 2 bases left in between. CDR3 length: 10 residues. The CDR3 DNA reads as TGCAGTGCTAGCGACACTGAAGCTTTCTTT. It translates to CSASDTEAFF.

The chain recombines TRBV29-1 with TRBJ2-7; 11 bases agree with TRBD2. V shed 7 bases, J shed 3 bases, and the junction held 5 bases outside the gene matches. Germline V lookup: CDR1 SQVTM, CDR2 ANQGSEA. The CDR3 has 13 residues. CDR3 DNA sequence: TGCAGCGCACTAGCGGGAGACCACTACGAGCAGTACTTC. Its translation is CSALAGDHYEQYF.

This clone was seen a handful of times. The chain is built from TRBV5-1 and TRBJ2-5; 10 bases fit TRBD1. Trimming at V came to 2 bases and at J to 5 bases, leaving 6 bases not matched to a gene. Germline-derived CDR1 and CDR2 are SGHRS and YFSETQ. This CDR3 comprises 15 residues. The CDR3 DNA is TGCGCCAGCAGCTTCGGACAGGGGGGGGCGGAGACCCAGTACTTC. Encoded protein: CASSFGQGGAETQYF.

The chain recombines TRBV6-5 with TRBJ2-1; no firm D call. Looked up from germline, CDR1 is MNHEY and CDR2 is SVGAGI. V lost 5 bases, J lost 8 bases, and 19 bases lay in between. There are 15 residues in the CDR3. This CDR3 is CASSPRLVNADEQFF. The CDR3 bases are TGTGCCAGCAGTCCTCGGCTAGTCAACGCCGATGAGCAGTTCTTC.

This clone was observed a few times. The genes are TRBV11-1 and TRBJ2-5; TRBD2 aligns across 7 bases. J gave up 1 base and V 5 bases, and 1 base lay outside the gene matches. Germline V gene sequence: CDR1 SGHAT, CDR2 FQDESV (reference sequence). The CDR3 covers 13 residues. The CDR3 sequence is CASSRGVQETQYF. CDR3 DNA sequence: TGTGCCAGCAGCCGGGGGGTCCAAGAGACCCAGTACTTC.

This chain joins TRBV12-5 and TRBJ1-1; D gene uncertain. The CDR3 loop spans 12 amino acids. Germline values: CDR1 LGHNT, CDR2 FRNRAP. Deletions cut 6 bases from V and 7 bases from J, with 12 bases between. The CDR3 DNA follows: TGTGCTAGTGGACCCGGCCTAGGTGAAGCTTTCTTT. It encodes CASGPGLGEAFF.

This rearrangement joins TRBV5-1 to TRBJ2-3; perhaps TRBD2 as D (5 bases). Deletions cut 2 bases from V and 0 bases from J, with 10 bases between. This CDR3 spans 15 amino acids. CDR1 is SGHRS and CDR2 is YFSETQ in the germline V gene. The CDR3 spells CASSFDYTSTDTQYF. The CDR3, as DNA: TGCGCCAGCAGCTTCGACTATACTAGCACAGATACGCAGTATTTT.

This clone was recorded a few times. This sequence joins TRBV9 and TRBJ2-5; 8 bases line up with TRBD2. Germline lookup yields CDR1 SGDLS and CDR2 YYNGEE. J lost 5 bases, V lost 5 bases, and 11 bases had no gene match. The CDR3 runs to 15 residues. DNA of the CDR3: TGTGCCAGCAGTGCAGGGACTAGGGGATCGGAGACCCAGTACTTC. This codes for CASSAGTRGSETQYF.

The CDR3, as DNA: TGTGCCAGCAGCGACACTAGGGAGAGGGCCGAGCAGTACTTC. Its protein product is CASSDTRERAEQYF. The V gene is TRBV9, the J gene TRBJ2-7, with a weak D call TRBD2 (5 bases). Trimming pared 3 bases from V and 6 bases from J, leaving 16 bases between. The CDR3 sequence is 14 residues long. The germline V gene encodes CDR1 SGDLS and CDR2 YYNGEE.

V is TRBV7-9 and J is TRBJ1-4, with D tentatively TRBD1 (6 bases). Trimming shortened V by 5 bases and J by 8 bases, and 15 bases separated the two germline ends. Per germline, CDR1 SEHNR and CDR2 FQNEAQ (reference sequence). The CDR3 covers 14 residues. The CDR3 here is CASSPGALWEKLFF. The CDR3 region has the DNA TGTGCCAGCAGCCCAGGGGCGCTTTGGGAAAAACTGTTTTTT.

The rearrangement uses TRBV28 and TRBJ2-1, with 10 bases matching TRBD2. The CDR3 consists of 15 residues. Germline V gene sequence: CDR1 MDHEN, CDR2 SYDVKM. V gave up 6 bases and J gave up 6 bases; unmatched junction bases: 8. The CDR3 loop is CASSPSGRAGNEQFF. The CDR3 DNA sequence: TGTGCCAGCAGCCCTAGCGGGAGAGCGGGCAATGAGCAGTTCTTC.

This clone was seen a handful of times. The chain carries TRBV30 and TRBJ1-1, with D hard to call. CDR3 length equals 13 residues. Germline CDR1 reads GTSNPN; CDR2 reads SVGIG (reference sequence). V was shortened by 6 bases and J by 0 bases, with 11 bases between the two germline ends. CDR3: CACRRGMNTEAFF. The CDR3 nucleotides are TGTGCCTGCCGTCGGGGTATGAACACTGAAGCTTTCTTT.

This chain joins TRBV7-9 and TRBJ1-1; the D is unclear. The CDR3 contains 14 residues. Germline assignment: CDR1 SEHNR and CDR2 FQNEAQ (reference sequence). Trimming pared 3 bases from V and 1 base from J, leaving 9 bases between. The chain's CDR3 is CASSLRTENTEAFF. In nucleotides, the CDR3 is TGTGCCAGCAGCTTGCGGACTGAGAACACTGAAGCTTTCTTT.

This chain uses TRBV7-2 with TRBJ1-5, with 7 bases that match TRBD1. CDR3 length: 15 amino acids. Looked up from germline, CDR1 is SGHTA and CDR2 is FQGNSA. J lost 4 bases, V lost 2 bases, and 5 bases had no gene match. The CDR3 DNA is TGTGCCAGCAGCTTAACAGGGGTCGCTAATCAGCCCCAGCATTTT. Its protein is CASSLTGVANQPQHF.

There are a few counts of this clone. This rearrangement joins TRBV4-2 to TRBJ2-5, with TRBD2 identical over 8 bases. Trimming removed 3 bases from V and 1 base from J; junction bases left unmatched: 7. This CDR3 has 16 residues. Germline lookup yields CDR1 LGHNA and CDR2 YNFKEQ. Here the CDR3 reads CASSQVLAVSQETQYF. CDR3 DNA sequence: TGTGCCAGCAGCCAGGTACTAGCGGTGAGCCAAGAGACCCAGTACTTC.

The J gene is TRBJ1-4, the V gene TRBV7-3; D gene ambiguous. Trimming removed 5 bases from V and 8 bases from J, with 12 bases in between. The germline gives CDR1 SGHTA, CDR2 FQGTGA. The CDR3 length is 13 residues. CDR3 sequence: CASSRREGEKLFF. The DNA of the CDR3 is TGTGCCAGCAGCCGGCGGGAAGGGGAAAAACTGTTTTTT.

The rearrangement uses TRBV6-5 and TRBJ1-5, with TRBD1 as a possible D gene (5 bases). V lost 3 bases to trimming and J lost 4 bases, with 13 bases between them. Germline CDR1 is MNHEY and CDR2 is SVGAGI. The CDR3 runs to 15 residues. The CDR3 spells CASSYRGVGNQPQHF. The CDR3, as DNA: TGTGCCAGCAGTTATCGGGGGGTAGGAAATCAGCCCCAGCATTTT.

The chain has TRBV2 and TRBJ2-1; 8 bases match TRBD2. There are 17 residues in the CDR3. With 6 bases clipped from V and 7 bases from J, the junction kept 17 bases outside the gene matches. Germline values: CDR1 SNHLY, CDR2 FYNNEI. CDR3 region: CASRKGLAGSTGNEQFF. CDR3 DNA sequence: TGTGCCAGCAGAAAAGGGCTAGCGGGTTCGACGGGGAATGAGCAGTTCTTC.

The CDR3 reads CASRLADYTDTQYF. CDR3 sequence (DNA): TGTGCCAGCAGGCTAGCGGATTACACAGATACGCAGTATTTT. The chain joins TRBV6-1 to TRBJ2-3; 7 bases are a match to TRBD2. The CDR3 length is 14 residues. The V gene end was trimmed by 6 bases and the J gene end by 2 bases; junction bases not matched to a gene: 5. CDR1 and CDR2 from the germline V gene are MNHNS and SASEGT.

The chain uses TRBV30 and TRBJ1-3; D perhaps matches TRBD1 (6 bases). The V end lost 3 bases, the J end lost 2 bases, and 23 bases lay between the germline ends. This CDR3 comprises 18 residues. Looked up from germline, CDR1 is GTSNPN and CDR2 is SVGIG (reference sequence). DNA of the CDR3: TGTGCCTGGAGCCGACTCTCGGGACACGAAACTCCTGGAAACACCATATATTTT. The encoded protein is CAWSRLSGHETPGNTIYF.